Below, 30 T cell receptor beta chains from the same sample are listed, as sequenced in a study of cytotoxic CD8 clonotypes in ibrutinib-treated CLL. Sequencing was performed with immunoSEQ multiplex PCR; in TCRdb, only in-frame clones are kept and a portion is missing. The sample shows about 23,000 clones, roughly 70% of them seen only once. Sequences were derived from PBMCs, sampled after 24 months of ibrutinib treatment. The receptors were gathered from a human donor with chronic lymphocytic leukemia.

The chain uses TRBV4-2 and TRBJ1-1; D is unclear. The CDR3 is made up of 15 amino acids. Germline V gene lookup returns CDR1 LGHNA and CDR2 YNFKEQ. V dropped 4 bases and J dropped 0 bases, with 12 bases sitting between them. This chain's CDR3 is CASSPPPGMNTEAFF. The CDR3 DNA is TGTGCCAGCAGCCCCCCCCCGGGGATGAACACTGAAGCTTTCTTT.

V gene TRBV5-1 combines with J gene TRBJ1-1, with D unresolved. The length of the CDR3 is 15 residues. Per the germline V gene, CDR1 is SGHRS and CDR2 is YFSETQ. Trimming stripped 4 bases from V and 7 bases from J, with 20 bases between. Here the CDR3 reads CASSTDGSASFEAFF. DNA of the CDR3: TGCGCCAGCAGCACGGACGGGTCTGCGAGCTTTGAAGCTTTCTTT.

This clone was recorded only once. As DNA, the CDR3 is TGTGCCAGCAGGGGCGGCGGGAGCTATGGCTACACCTTC. It encodes CASRGGGSYGYTF. The genes are TRBV2 and TRBJ1-2; the D is unclear. Germline CDR1 reads SNHLY; CDR2 reads FYNNEI. The CDR3 spans 13 residues. V lost 6 bases, J lost 4 bases, and 12 bases lay in between.

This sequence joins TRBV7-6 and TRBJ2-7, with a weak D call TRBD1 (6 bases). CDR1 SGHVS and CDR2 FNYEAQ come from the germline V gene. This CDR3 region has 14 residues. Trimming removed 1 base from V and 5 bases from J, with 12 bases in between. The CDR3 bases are TGTGCCAGCAGCTTAGAAGGACAGAGCGACGAGCAGTACTTC. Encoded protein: CASSLEGQSDEQYF.

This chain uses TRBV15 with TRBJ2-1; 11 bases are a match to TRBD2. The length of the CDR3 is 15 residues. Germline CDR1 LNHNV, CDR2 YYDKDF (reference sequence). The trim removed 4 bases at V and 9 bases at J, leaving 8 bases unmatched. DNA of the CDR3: TGTGCCACCAGCATGGGACTAGCGGTGCAGGGTGAGCAGTTCTTC. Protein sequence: CATSMGLAVQGEQFF.

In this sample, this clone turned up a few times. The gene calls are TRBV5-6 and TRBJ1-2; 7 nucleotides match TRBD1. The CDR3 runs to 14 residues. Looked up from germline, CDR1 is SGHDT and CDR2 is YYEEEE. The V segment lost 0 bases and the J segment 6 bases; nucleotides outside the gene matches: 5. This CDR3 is CASSLAGTVDGYTF. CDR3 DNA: TGTGCCAGCAGCTTGGCCGGGACAGTCGATGGCTACACCTTC.

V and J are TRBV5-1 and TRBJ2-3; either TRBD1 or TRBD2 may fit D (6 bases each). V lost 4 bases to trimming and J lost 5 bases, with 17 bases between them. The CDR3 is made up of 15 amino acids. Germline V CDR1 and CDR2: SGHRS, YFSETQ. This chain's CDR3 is CASSVQGGYGDTQYF. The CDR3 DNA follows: TGCGCCAGCAGCGTACAGGGAGGTTATGGAGATACGCAGTATTTT.

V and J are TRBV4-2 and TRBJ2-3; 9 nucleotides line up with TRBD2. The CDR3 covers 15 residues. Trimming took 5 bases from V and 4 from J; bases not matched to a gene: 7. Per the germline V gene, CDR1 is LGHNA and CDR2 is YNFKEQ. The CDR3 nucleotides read TGTGCCAGCAGCGGTGCTAGCGGGGAGGCAGATACGCAGTATTTT. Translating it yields CASSGASGEADTQYF.

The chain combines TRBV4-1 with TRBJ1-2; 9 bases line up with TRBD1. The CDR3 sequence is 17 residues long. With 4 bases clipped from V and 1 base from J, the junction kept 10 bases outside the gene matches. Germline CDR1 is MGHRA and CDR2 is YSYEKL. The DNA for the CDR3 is TGCGCCAGCAGCCCCTACGTGGACAGGGGCGGTAACTATGGCTACACCTTC. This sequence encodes CASSPYVDRGGNYGYTF.

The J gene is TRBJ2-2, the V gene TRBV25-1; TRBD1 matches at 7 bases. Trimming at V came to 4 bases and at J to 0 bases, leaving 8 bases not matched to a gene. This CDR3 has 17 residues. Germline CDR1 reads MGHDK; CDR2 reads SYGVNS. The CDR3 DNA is TGTGCCAGCAGTGTACAGACAGGGCAACCGAACACCGGGGAGCTGTTTTTT. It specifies CASSVQTGQPNTGELFF.

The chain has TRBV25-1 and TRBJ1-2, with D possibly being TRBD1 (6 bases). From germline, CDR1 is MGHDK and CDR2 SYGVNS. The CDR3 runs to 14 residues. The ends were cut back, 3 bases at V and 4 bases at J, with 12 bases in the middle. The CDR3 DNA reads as TGTGCCAGCAGTGAGAGGCAGGGGATCTATGGCTACACCTTC. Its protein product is CASSERQGIYGYTF.

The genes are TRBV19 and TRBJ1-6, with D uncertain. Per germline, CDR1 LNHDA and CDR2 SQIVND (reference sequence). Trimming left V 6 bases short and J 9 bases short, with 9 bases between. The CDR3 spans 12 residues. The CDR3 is CASSPGSSPLHF. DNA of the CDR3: TGTGCCAGTAGCCCCGGGTCTTCACCCCTCCACTTT.

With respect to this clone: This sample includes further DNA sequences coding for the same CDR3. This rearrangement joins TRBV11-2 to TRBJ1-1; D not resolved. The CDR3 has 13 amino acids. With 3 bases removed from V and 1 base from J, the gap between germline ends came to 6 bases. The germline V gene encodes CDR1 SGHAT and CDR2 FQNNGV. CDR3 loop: CASSFGGNTEAFF. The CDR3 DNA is TGTGCCAGCAGCTTCGGAGGGAACACTGAAGCTTTCTTT.

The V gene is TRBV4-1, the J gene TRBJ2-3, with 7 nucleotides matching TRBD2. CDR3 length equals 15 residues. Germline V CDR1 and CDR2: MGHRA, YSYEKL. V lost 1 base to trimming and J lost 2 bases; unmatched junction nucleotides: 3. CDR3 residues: CASSQAGGATDTQYF. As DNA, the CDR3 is TGCGCCAGCAGCCAAGCGGGGGGTGCCACAGATACGCAGTATTTT.

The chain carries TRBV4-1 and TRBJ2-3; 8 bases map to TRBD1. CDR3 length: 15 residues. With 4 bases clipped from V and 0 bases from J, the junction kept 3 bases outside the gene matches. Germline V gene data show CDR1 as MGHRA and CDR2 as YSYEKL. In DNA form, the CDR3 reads TGCGCCAGCAGCCTCGGACAGGGAAGCACAGATACGCAGTATTTT. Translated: CASSLGQGSTDTQYF.

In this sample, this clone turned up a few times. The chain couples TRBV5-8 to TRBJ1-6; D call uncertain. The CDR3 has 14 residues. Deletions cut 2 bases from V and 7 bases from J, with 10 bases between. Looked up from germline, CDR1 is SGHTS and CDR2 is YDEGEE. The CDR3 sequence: CASSFGVGNSPLHF. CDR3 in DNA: TGTGCCAGCAGCTTCGGGGTGGGGAATTCACCCCTCCACTTT.

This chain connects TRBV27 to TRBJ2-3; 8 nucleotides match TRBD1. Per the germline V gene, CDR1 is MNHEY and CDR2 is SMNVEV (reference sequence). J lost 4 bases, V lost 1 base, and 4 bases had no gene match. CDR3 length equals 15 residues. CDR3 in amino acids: CASSLYAGGADTQYF. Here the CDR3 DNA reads TGTGCCAGCAGTTTATACGCAGGGGGCGCAGATACGCAGTATTTT.

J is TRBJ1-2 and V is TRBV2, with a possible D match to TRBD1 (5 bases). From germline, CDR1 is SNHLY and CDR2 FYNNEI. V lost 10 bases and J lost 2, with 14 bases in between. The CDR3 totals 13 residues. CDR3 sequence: CATPGLQNYGYTF. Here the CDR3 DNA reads TGTGCCACCCCGGGACTTCAAAACTATGGCTACACCTTC. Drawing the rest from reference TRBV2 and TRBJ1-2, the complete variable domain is EPEVTQTPSHQVTQMGQEVILRCVPISNHLYFYWYRQILGQKVEFLVSFYNNEISEKSEIFDDQFSVERPDGSNFTLKIRSTKLEDSAMYFCATPGLQNYGYTFGSGTRLTVV.

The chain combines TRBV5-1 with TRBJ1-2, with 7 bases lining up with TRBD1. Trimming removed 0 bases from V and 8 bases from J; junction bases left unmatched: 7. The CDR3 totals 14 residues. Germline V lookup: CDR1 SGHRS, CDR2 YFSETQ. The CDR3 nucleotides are TGCGCCAGCAGCTTGGGACAGGGAATGGGAGGCTACACCTTC. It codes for CASSLGQGMGGYTF.

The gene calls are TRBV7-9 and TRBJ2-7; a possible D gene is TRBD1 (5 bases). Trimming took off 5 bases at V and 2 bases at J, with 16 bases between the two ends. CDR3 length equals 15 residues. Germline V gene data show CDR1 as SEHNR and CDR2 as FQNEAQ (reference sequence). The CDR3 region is CASSPTQGLTYEQYF. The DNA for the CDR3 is TGTGCCAGCAGCCCCACCCAGGGCCTTACCTACGAGCAGTACTTC.

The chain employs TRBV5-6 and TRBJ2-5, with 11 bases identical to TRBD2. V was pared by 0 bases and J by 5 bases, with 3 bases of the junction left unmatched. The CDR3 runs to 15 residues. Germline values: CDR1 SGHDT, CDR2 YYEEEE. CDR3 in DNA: TGTGCCAGCAGCTTGGCGGCTAGCGGGGGGGAGACCCAGTACTTC. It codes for CASSLAASGGETQYF.

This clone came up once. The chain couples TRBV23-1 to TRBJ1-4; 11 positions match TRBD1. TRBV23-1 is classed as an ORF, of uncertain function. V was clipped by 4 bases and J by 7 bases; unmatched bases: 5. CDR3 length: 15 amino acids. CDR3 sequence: CASSLTGTGGEKLFF. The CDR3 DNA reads TGCGCCAGCAGTCTAACCGGGACAGGGGGTGAAAAACTGTTTTTT.

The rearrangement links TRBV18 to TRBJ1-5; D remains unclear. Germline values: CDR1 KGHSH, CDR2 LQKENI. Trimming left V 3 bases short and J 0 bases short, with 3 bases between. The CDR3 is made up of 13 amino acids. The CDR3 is CASSPSSNQPQHF. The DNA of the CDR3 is TGTGCCAGCTCACCCTCTAGCAATCAGCCCCAGCATTTT.

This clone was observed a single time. In DNA form, the CDR3 reads TGCGCCAGCAGCTTGAACGGGGTTAACGAGTGGGATACGCAGTATTTT. This encodes CASSLNGVNEWDTQYF. The chain employs TRBV5-1 and TRBJ2-3, with D perhaps matching TRBD2 (5 bases). The CDR3 consists of 16 residues. The germline V and J ends were trimmed by 1 base and 6 bases, with 18 bases remaining between them. The germline V gene has CDR1 SGHRS and CDR2 YFSETQ.

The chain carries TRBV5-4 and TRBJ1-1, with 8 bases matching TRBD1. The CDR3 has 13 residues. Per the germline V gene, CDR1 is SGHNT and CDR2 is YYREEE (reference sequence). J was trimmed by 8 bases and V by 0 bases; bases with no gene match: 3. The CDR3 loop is CASSLDRTGEAFF. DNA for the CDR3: TGTGCCAGCAGCTTGGATCGGACAGGGGAAGCTTTCTTT.

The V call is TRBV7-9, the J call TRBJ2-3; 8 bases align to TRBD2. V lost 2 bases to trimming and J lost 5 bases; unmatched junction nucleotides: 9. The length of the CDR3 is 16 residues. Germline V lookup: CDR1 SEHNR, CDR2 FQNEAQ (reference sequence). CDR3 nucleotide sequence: TGTGCCAGCAGCTTAATATCACGGGGGGGCCAAGATACGCAGTATTTT. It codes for CASSLISRGGQDTQYF. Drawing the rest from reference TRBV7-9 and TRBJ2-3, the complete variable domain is DTGVSQNPRHKITKRGQNVTFRCDPISEHNRLYWYRQTLGQGPEFLTYFQNEAQLEKSRLLSDRFSAERPKGSFSTLEIQRTEQGDSAMYLCASSLISRGGQDTQYFGPGTRLTVL.

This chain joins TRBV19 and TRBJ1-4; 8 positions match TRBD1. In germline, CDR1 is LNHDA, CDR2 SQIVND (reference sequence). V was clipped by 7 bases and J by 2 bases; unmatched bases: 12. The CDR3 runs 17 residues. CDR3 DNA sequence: TGTGCCAGTACCTCCGGGACAGGTCTACGGACTAATGAAAAACTGTTTTTT. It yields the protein CASTSGTGLRTNEKLFF.

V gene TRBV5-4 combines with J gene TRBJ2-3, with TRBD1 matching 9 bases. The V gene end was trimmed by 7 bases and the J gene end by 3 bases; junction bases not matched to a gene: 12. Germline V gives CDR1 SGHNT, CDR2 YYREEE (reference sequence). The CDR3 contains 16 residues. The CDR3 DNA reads TGTGCCAGCTCCCGGGACAGGGAGGATGGGACAGATACGCAGTATTTT. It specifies CASSRDREDGTDTQYF.

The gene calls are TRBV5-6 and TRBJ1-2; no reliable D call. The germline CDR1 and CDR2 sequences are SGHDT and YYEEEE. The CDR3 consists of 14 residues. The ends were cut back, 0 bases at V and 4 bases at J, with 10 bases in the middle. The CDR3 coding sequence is TGTGCCAGCAGCTTGGTTTCAGAGACCTATGGCTACACCTTC. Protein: CASSLVSETYGYTF.

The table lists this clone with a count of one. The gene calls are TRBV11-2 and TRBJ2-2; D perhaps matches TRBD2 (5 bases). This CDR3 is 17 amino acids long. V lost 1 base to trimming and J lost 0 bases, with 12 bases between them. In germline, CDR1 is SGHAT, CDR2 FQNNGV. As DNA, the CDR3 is TGTGCCAGCAGCTTAGTTCGGGGTAGCGCGAACACCGGGGAGCTGTTTTTT. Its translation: CASSLVRGSANTGELFF.